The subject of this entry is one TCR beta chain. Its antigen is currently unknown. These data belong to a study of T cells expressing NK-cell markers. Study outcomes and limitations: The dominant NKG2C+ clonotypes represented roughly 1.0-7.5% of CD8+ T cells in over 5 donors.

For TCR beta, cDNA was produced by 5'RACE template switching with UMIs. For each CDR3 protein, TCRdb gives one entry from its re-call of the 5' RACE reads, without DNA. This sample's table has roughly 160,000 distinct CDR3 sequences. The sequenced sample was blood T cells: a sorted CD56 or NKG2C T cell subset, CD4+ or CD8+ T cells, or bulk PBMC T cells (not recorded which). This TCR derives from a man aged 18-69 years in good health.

The CDR3 loop is CASSLAGQGSGELFF. The chain carries TRBV7-9 and TRBJ2-2; the D gene TCRdb calls, TRBD1, cannot be checked with no DNA. The CDR3 contains 15 residues. CDR1 and CDR2 from the germline V gene are SEHNR and FQNEAQ (reference sequence). Full variable domain (rest looked up from reference TRBV7-9 and TRBJ2-2): DTGVSQNPRHKITKRGQNVTFRCDPISEHNRLYWYRQTLGQGPEFLTYFQNEAQLEKSRLLSDRFSAERPKGSFSTLEIQRTEQGDSAMYLCASSLAGQGSGELFFGEGSRLTVL.